This T cell receptor (beta chain) was recovered during a study of shared clonotypes between healthy human individuals. Overall study findings and caveats: Sharing of clonotypes among donors was expected to vary with sequencing depth.

As concerns this clone: Its antigen is unknown.

Using immunoSEQ multiplex PCR, the repertoire was profiled, and TCRdb retains in-frame clones only, with some absent. This table holds around 500,000 clones, around 85% found once. CDR1 KGHSH and CDR2 LQKENI come from the germline V gene. The CDR3 contains 13 residues. V shed 2 bases and J shed 4 bases, with 7 bases lying between them. The chain recombines TRBV18 with TRBJ2-3, with no clear D. This TCR derives from a middle-aged woman in good health. Some clones in this sample may be carry-over from other donors' samples. The sample was PBMCs. CDR3 amino acids: CASSPSRADTQYF. The CDR3 bases are TGTGCCAGCTCACCATCCCGGGCAGATACGCAGTATTTT.